The 26 T cell receptor beta chains given below trace back to one sample, sequenced in a study of sequential checkpoint blockade in melanoma. Treatment defined: randomized to nivolumab then ipilimumab (arm A) or the reverse (arm B). The method was immunoSEQ multiplex PCR; TCRdb's version includes in-frame clones alone and lacks a portion of them. The sample records more than 9,000 clones, roughly 80% being singletons. The specimen comprised CD8+ T cells sorted from blood (inferred from file names), sampled from a patient given nivolumab and ipilimumab in sequence. The receptors shown here come from a human donor with melanoma.

This clone was seen more than once but under ten times. The CDR3 nucleotides are TGTGCCACGACAAATACGAAAGGGACTAGCGGGCCAAACACAGATACGCAGTATTTT. Amino acids: CATTNTKGTSGPNTDTQYF. The rearrangement links TRBV15 to TRBJ2-3, with TRBD2 matching 12 bases. The CDR3 is made up of 19 amino acids. The V and J ends lost 9 bases and 2 bases, in that order; junction bases with no gene match: 18. Germline V CDR1 and CDR2: LNHNV, YYDKDF (reference sequence).

The V call is TRBV4-3, the J call TRBJ1-1; no clear D. Trimming removed 2 bases at V and 3 bases at J, with 19 bases between. Germline CDR1 LGHNA, CDR2 YSLEER. The CDR3 extends over 17 amino acids. The CDR3 sequence is CASSQPRGYSGDTEAFF. The CDR3, as DNA: TGCGCCAGCAGCCAACCCCGGGGTTATTCTGGTGACACTGAAGCTTTCTTT.

V and J are TRBV4-2 and TRBJ1-2; D may be TRBD1 (5 bases). V shed 1 base and J shed 4 bases, with 10 bases lying between them. The germline gives CDR1 LGHNA, CDR2 YNFKEQ. The CDR3 is made up of 14 amino acids. For the CDR3, the DNA is TGTGCCAGCAGCCAAGGGGGCGGAGTCTATGGCTACACCTTC. Residues: CASSQGGGVYGYTF.

V usage is TRBV7-8 and J usage is TRBJ2-1, with D uncertain. Germline V gene sequence: CDR1 SGHVS, CDR2 FQNEAQ. The CDR3 is 14 amino acids. V was cut by 2 bases and J by 1 base, with 6 bases left in between. CDR3 residues: CASSLTLSYNEQFF. CDR3 DNA sequence: TGTGCCAGCAGCTTAACCCTATCCTACAATGAGCAGTTCTTC.

V and J are TRBV19 and TRBJ1-5; TRBD1 aligns across 8 bases. J lost 1 base, V lost 6 bases, and 5 bases had no gene match. This CDR3 has 15 residues. The germline V gene has CDR1 LNHDA and CDR2 SQIVND (reference sequence). The CDR3 protein is CASRATGVSNQPQHF. CDR3 in DNA: TGTGCCAGTAGGGCGACAGGGGTCAGCAATCAGCCCCAGCATTTT.

The rearrangement uses TRBV2 and TRBJ2-7; TRBD2 matches 8 bases. CDR3 length equals 19 residues. Trimming cost V 4 bases and J 3 bases; bases outside gene matches: 20. CDR1 is SNHLY and CDR2 is FYNNEI in the germline V gene. The CDR3, as DNA: TGTGCCAGCAGTGGAACGACTAGCGAGACGACCGCGGGTGTCTACGAGCAGTACTTC. It specifies CASSGTTSETTAGVYEQYF. The entire variable domain, with the rest obtained from reference TRBV2 and TRBJ2-7, is as follows: EPEVTQTPSHQVTQMGQEVILRCVPISNHLYFYWYRQILGQKVEFLVSFYNNEISEKSEIFDDQFSVERPDGSNFTLKIRSTKLEDSAMYFCASSGTTSETTAGVYEQYFGPGTRLTVT.

V is TRBV7-9 and J is TRBJ2-3, with 8 bases identical to TRBD2. CDR1 and CDR2 from the germline V gene are SEHNR and FQNEAQ (reference sequence). V dropped 5 bases and J dropped 1; count of bases not matched to a gene: 8. The CDR3 extends over 16 amino acids. Written as DNA, the CDR3 is TGTGCCAGCAGCGGGAACATAGCGGGGCGCACAGATACGCAGTATTTT. Encoded protein: CASSGNIAGRTDTQYF.

There are a few counts of this clone. The gene calls are TRBV7-9 and TRBJ1-2; D unresolved. The CDR3 runs 15 residues. Trimming removed 0 bases at V and 7 bases at J, with 15 bases between. The germline CDR1 and CDR2 sequences are SEHNR and FQNEAQ (reference sequence). The CDR3 coding sequence is TGTGCCAGCAGCTTAGCGACGGCCGATACGGGTGGCTACACCTTC. Amino acids: CASSLATADTGGYTF.

The chain recombines TRBV2 with TRBJ2-1; 11 bases are shared with TRBD2. The CDR3 runs 14 residues. Germline V gene sequence: CDR1 SNHLY, CDR2 FYNNEI. V shed 7 bases and J 5 bases; nucleotides not matched to a gene: 4. In nucleotides, the CDR3 is TGTGCCAGCAAAGGGACTAGCGGAGACAATGAGCAGTTCTTC. It translates to CASKGTSGDNEQFF.

This clone was seen just once. The rearrangement joins TRBV5-4 to TRBJ2-7; 10 nucleotides match TRBD1. The trim removed 3 bases at V and 3 bases at J, leaving 6 bases unmatched. The CDR3 is 15 residues long. The germline V gene has CDR1 SGHNT and CDR2 YYREEE (reference sequence). The CDR3 region has the DNA TGTGCCAGCAGCTGGGGACAGGGGACCGTCTACGAGCAGTACTTC. This sequence encodes CASSWGQGTVYEQYF.

The V gene is TRBV29-1, the J gene TRBJ2-7; 11 nucleotides align to TRBD2. CDR3 size: 15 residues. V shed 6 bases, J shed 7 bases, and the junction held 14 bases outside the gene matches. Germline-derived CDR1 and CDR2 are SQVTM and ANQGSEA. CDR3 sequence (DNA): TGCAGCGTCCGAGAATTAGCGGGAGGGCACCGGGAGCAGTACTTC. This codes for CSVRELAGGHREQYF.

V usage is TRBV4-1 and J usage is TRBJ2-7; 9 bases map to TRBD1. The CDR3 runs 14 residues. With 5 bases clipped from V and 4 bases from J, the junction kept 6 bases outside the gene matches. Germline V CDR1 and CDR2: MGHRA, YSYEKL. The CDR3 bases are TGCGCCAGCAGCTTCCGGGACAGGGTTTACGAGCAGTACTTC. Translating it yields CASSFRDRVYEQYF.

The CDR3 loop reads CAWSVGTGDDEQYF. The CDR3 coding sequence is TGTGCCTGGAGTGTCGGGACAGGTGACGACGAGCAGTACTTC. This sequence joins TRBV30 and TRBJ2-7; 8 positions agree with TRBD1. There are 14 residues in the CDR3. Losses at the gene ends were 0 bases for V and 5 bases for J; bases not matched to a gene: 6. Germline loops: CDR1 GTSNPN, CDR2 SVGIG (reference sequence).

This clone was found a few times. The sample has other DNA sequences that encode this CDR3 too. V and J are TRBV18 and TRBJ1-3; D possibly corresponds to TRBD1 (5 bases). The CDR3 is made up of 15 amino acids. The ends were cut back, 0 bases at V and 1 base at J, with 7 bases in the middle. In germline, CDR1 is KGHSH, CDR2 LQKENI. The CDR3 DNA is TGTGCCAGCTCACCACCAGGGGCGTCTGGAAACACCATATATTTT. Translating it yields CASSPPGASGNTIYF.

The V gene is TRBV28, the J gene TRBJ1-1; D call uncertain. V lost 1 base and J lost 7, with 7 bases in between. The V gene's germline CDR1 is MDHEN and CDR2 SYDVKM. The CDR3 contains 12 residues. CDR3 DNA: TGTGCCAGCAGTTTATTCGGGAGTGAAGCTTTCTTT. Protein product: CASSLFGSEAFF.

The gene calls are TRBV5-1 and TRBJ1-1; 7 bases are a match to TRBD1. CDR3 size: 14 residues. J gave up 7 bases and V 1 base, and 7 bases lay outside the gene matches. Germline V lookup: CDR1 SGHRS, CDR2 YFSETQ. The CDR3 sequence is CASSLLGGGDEAFF. The CDR3 DNA reads TGCGCCAGCAGCTTGCTAGGGGGCGGGGATGAAGCTTTCTTT.

This clone has only a few counts. In DNA, the CDR3 is TGTGCCAGTGCTGACAGTTCCTACGAGCAGTACTTC. It codes for CASADSSYEQYF. This chain connects TRBV19 to TRBJ2-7, with a tentative D call TRBD1 (5 bases). The length of the CDR3 is 12 residues. The V gene lost 8 bases and the J gene lost 1 base, with 9 bases spanning the gap. The V gene's germline CDR1 is LNHDA and CDR2 SQIVND (reference sequence).

Here the CDR3 DNA reads TGTGCCAGCAGCCAGGGGGCAGGGGAGCAGTACTTC. As protein: CASSQGAGEQYF. The rearrangement links TRBV28 to TRBJ2-7, with 8 positions matching TRBD1. Germline V CDR1 and CDR2: MDHEN, SYDVKM. The junction had 5 bases not matched to a gene; V was cut back by 6 bases and J by 7 bases. The CDR3 spans 12 residues.

This clone was counted once. This chain uses TRBV9 with TRBJ1-1, with D maybe TRBD1 (5 bases). Germline V gene sequence: CDR1 SGDLS, CDR2 YYNGEE. V was trimmed by 0 bases and J by 0 bases, leaving 12 bases between them. The CDR3 is 16 residues long. The CDR3 nucleotides are TGTGCCAGCAGCGTAGGTCTTGGGGGGGTGAACACTGAAGCTTTCTTT. Translated: CASSVGLGGVNTEAFF.

This clone is classed as medium-sized. This rearrangement joins TRBV7-9 to TRBJ2-6, with D unresolved. CDR1 and CDR2 (germline): SEHNR, FQNEAQ (reference sequence). The V and J ends lost 3 bases and 0 bases respectively, with 3 bases between them. The CDR3 totals 14 residues. The CDR3 sequence is CASSLSSGANVLTF. The CDR3 nucleotides are TGTGCCAGCAGCTTGAGCTCTGGGGCCAACGTCCTGACTTTC. The full variable domain, rest sourced from reference TRBV7-9 and TRBJ2-6, is DTGVSQNPRHKITKRGQNVTFRCDPISEHNRLYWYRQTLGQGPEFLTYFQNEAQLEKSRLLSDRFSAERPKGSFSTLEIQRTEQGDSAMYLCASSLSSGANVLTFGAGSRLTVL.

J is TRBJ2-1 and V is TRBV7-6, with TRBD2 as a possible D gene (6 bases). Germline lookup yields CDR1 SGHVS and CDR2 FNYEAQ. There are 15 residues in the CDR3. Trimming pared 0 bases from V and 3 bases from J, leaving 9 bases between. CDR3 residues: CASSLAGTFYNEQFF. The CDR3 region has the DNA TGTGCCAGCAGCTTAGCTGGGACTTTCTACAATGAGCAGTTCTTC.

In its sample, this clone ranks as large. This chain links TRBV12-1 with TRBJ2-7; TRBD2 is the table's D call and was not checked against the DNA. TRBV12-1 is deemed a pseudogene. This CDR3 spans 15 amino acids. CDR3 in amino acids: CASSTSGRKSYEQYF. The CDR3 coding sequence is TGTGCCAGCAGTACTAGCGGGAGAAAGTCCTACGAGCAGTACTTC.

Sample share makes this clone medium-sized. Other nucleotide sequences from this sample produce the same CDR3. The chain employs TRBV28 and TRBJ1-5; D is unresolved. Germline-derived CDR1 and CDR2 are MDHEN and SYDVKM. The V end lost 6 bases, the J end lost 0 bases, and 3 bases lay between the germline ends. There are 12 residues in the CDR3. The CDR3 reads CASRYSNQPQHF. The CDR3, as DNA: TGTGCCAGCAGATATAGCAATCAGCCCCAGCATTTT.

The chain joins TRBV5-6 to TRBJ1-1; 10 bases map to TRBD1. CDR1 SGHDT and CDR2 YYEEEE come from the germline V gene. V lost 4 bases to trimming and J lost 5 bases; unmatched junction nucleotides: 8. The CDR3 contains 15 residues. CDR3 coding DNA: TGTGCCAGCAGCCCAGACAGGGGGCCGAGGACTGAAGCTTTCTTT. It specifies CASSPDRGPRTEAFF.

The V gene is TRBV7-9, the J gene TRBJ1-5; 10 positions match TRBD1. The CDR3 extends over 14 amino acids. V shed 3 bases, J shed 4 bases, and the junction held 0 bases outside the gene matches. The germline gives CDR1 SEHNR, CDR2 FQNEAQ (reference sequence). The CDR3 DNA sequence: TGTGCCAGCAGCTTGGGACAGGGGAATCAGCCCCAGCATTTT. This translates into CASSLGQGNQPQHF.

This sequence joins TRBV5-1 and TRBJ2-7, with D perhaps matching TRBD1 (6 bases). The V end lost 0 bases, the J end lost 2 bases, and 12 bases lay between the germline ends. The CDR3 runs to 15 residues. Germline V gene data show CDR1 as SGHRS and CDR2 as YFSETQ. The CDR3 region is CASSLEWDNTYEQYF. The CDR3 DNA sequence: TGCGCCAGCAGCTTGGAGTGGGACAACACCTACGAGCAGTACTTC.